The rows below give T cell receptor beta chains drawn from one sample of a study of CD8 T cells in Susac syndrome. MiXCR, applied by TCRdb to the immunoSEQ multiplex PCR reads, yields one record per CDR3 protein. The data contain about 300,000 distinct CDR3 sequences, under 95% of them singletons. Sequenced: CD4+ T cells from PBMCs. These receptors originate from a human donor with multiple sclerosis. The CDR3 runs from the conserved cysteine through the conserved F or W. A D gene is named only where the DNA matches it firmly. Some rows mark clone size as missing; the rest say once, few, many or name a class of expanded clone.

V gene: TRBV23-1
J gene: TRBJ1-4
clone size: .
D gene: .
CDR3 length: 16
CDR3 DNA: TGCGCCAGCAGTCGAGGGAGTTGGGGGGCGGGTGAAAAACTGTTTTTT
CDR3 protein: CASSRGSWGAGEKLFF

V gene: TRBV5-1
J gene: TRBJ2-1
clone size: few
D gene: .
CDR3 length: 12
CDR3 DNA: TGTGCCAGTAGTTTGAGGGACAATGAGCAGTTCTTC
CDR3 protein: CASSLRDNEQFF

V gene: TRBV29-1
J gene: TRBJ2-1
clone size: .
D gene: TRBD2
CDR3 length: 14
CDR3 DNA: TGCAGCGTTTCCCAGCGGGATCGCCTTAATGAGCAGTTCTTC
CDR3 protein: CSVSQRDRLNEQFF

V gene: TRBV5-1
J gene: TRBJ2-3
clone size: .
D gene: .
CDR3 length: 14
CDR3 DNA: TGCGCCAGCAGCTTGACACCCTTCACAGATACGCAGTATTTT
CDR3 protein: CASSLTPFTDTQYF

V gene: TRBV15
J gene: TRBJ1-1
clone size: .
D gene: .
CDR3 length: 14
CDR3 DNA: TGTGCCACCAGCAGCAGGGGCCGGAACACTGAAGCTTTCTTT
CDR3 protein: CATSSRGRNTEAFF

V gene: TRBV19
J gene: TRBJ1-3
clone size: .
D gene: .
CDR3 length: 16
CDR3 DNA: TGTGCCAGTAGTATTCGAAGGGGAGTAACTGGAAACACCATATATTTT
CDR3 protein: CASSIRRGVTGNTIYF

V gene: TRBV30
J gene: TRBJ2-5
clone size: .
D gene: .
CDR3 length: 14
CDR3 DNA: TGTGCCTGGAGTGCCCAGGGGCTGGCCGAGACCCAGTACTTC
CDR3 protein: CAWSAQGLAETQYF

V gene: TRBV5-1
J gene: TRBJ2-3
clone size: once
D gene: .
CDR3 length: 16
CDR3 DNA: TGCGCCAGCAGCTTGGGTCAGAGGGCCCCCACAGATACGCAGTATTTT
CDR3 protein: CASSLGQRAPTDTQYF

V gene: TRBV7-2
J gene: TRBJ1-5
clone size: .
D gene: .
CDR3 length: 13
CDR3 DNA: TGTGCCAGCAGCTCGCTCAGGGATCAGCCCCAGCATTTT
CDR3 protein: CASSSLRDQPQHF

V gene: TRBV7-2
J gene: TRBJ2-3
clone size: .
D gene: .
CDR3 length: 16
CDR3 DNA: TGTGCCAGCAGCGCGGGGATCGCAGGGGACCGCAGGATGCAGTATTTT
CDR3 protein: CASSAGIAGDRRMQYF

V gene: TRBV11-3
J gene: TRBJ1-1
clone size: .
D gene: .
CDR3 length: 12
CDR3 DNA: TGTGCCAGCAGCCCTGGTCAGCAAGAAGCTTTCTTT
CDR3 protein: CASSPGQQEAFF

V gene: TRBV7-2
J gene: TRBJ2-7
clone size: .
D gene: .
CDR3 length: 13
CDR3 DNA: TGTGCCAGCAGGGGGGATAACTCCTACGAGCAGTACTTC
CDR3 protein: CASRGDNSYEQYF

V gene: TRBV20-1
J gene: TRBJ2-5
clone size: .
D gene: .
CDR3 length: 17
CDR3 DNA: TGCAGTGCTCCGTTCTATCGGGGTGACCTCCTTCAAGAGACCCAGTACTTC
CDR3 protein: CSAPFYRGDLLQETQYF

V gene: TRBV11-2
J gene: TRBJ2-7
clone size: .
D gene: TRBD1
CDR3 length: 16
CDR3 DNA: TGTGCCAGCAGCTTCGCCGGGACAGGGGGCATCTACGAGCAGTACTTC
CDR3 protein: CASSFAGTGGIYEQYF

V gene: TRBV7-2
J gene: TRBJ1-4
clone size: .
D gene: TRBD1
CDR3 length: 16
CDR3 DNA: TGTGCCAGCAGCTTATTTGTCGGACAGGCTAATGAAAAACTGTTTTTT
CDR3 protein: CASSLFVGQANEKLFF

V gene: TRBV29-1
J gene: TRBJ2-2
clone size: .
D gene: TRBD2
CDR3 length: 16
CDR3 DNA: TGCAGCGTCCGGGGAGCGGGAGGGCCATTGGGCGGGGAGCTGTTTTTT
CDR3 protein: CSVRGAGGPLGGELFF

V gene: TRBV20-1
J gene: TRBJ2-3
clone size: .
D gene: .
CDR3 length: 12
CDR3 DNA: TGCAGTGCTCGGCTTGACACAGATACGCAGTATTTT
CDR3 protein: CSARLDTDTQYF

V gene: TRBV20-1
J gene: TRBJ2-1
clone size: .
D gene: TRBD2
CDR3 length: 15
CDR3 DNA: TGCAGTCCCTCGATCCCACTAGCGGGAGGACGGGAGCAGTTCTTC
CDR3 protein: CSPSIPLAGGREQFF

V gene: TRBV12-5
J gene: TRBJ2-5
clone size: .
D gene: TRBD1
CDR3 length: 16
CDR3 DNA: TGTGCTAGTGGTTTGGATACAGGGGCTAGGACAAAGACCCAGTACTTC
CDR3 protein: CASGLDTGARTKTQYF

V gene: TRBV12-3/TRBV12-4
J gene: TRBJ2-7
clone size: .
D gene: .
CDR3 length: 13
CDR3 DNA: TGTGCCAGCAGTTTCGGGGAAAGAGGCGAGCAGTACTTC
CDR3 protein: CASSFGERGEQYF

V gene: TRBV12-3/TRBV12-4
J gene: TRBJ2-3
clone size: .
D gene: .
CDR3 length: 13
CDR3 DNA: TGTGCCAGCAGGGGGGCAGCCACAGATACGCAGTATTTT
CDR3 protein: CASRGAATDTQYF

V gene: TRBV20-1
J gene: TRBJ2-3
clone size: .
D gene: .
CDR3 length: 16
CDR3 DNA: TGCAGTGCCGACCCCGGGGCGGGGGCCCACACAGATACGCAGTATTTT
CDR3 protein: CSADPGAGAHTDTQYF

V gene: TRBV12-3/TRBV12-4
J gene: TRBJ2-4
clone size: .
D gene: TRBD2
CDR3 length: 16
CDR3 DNA: TGTGCCAGCAGGGCTAGCGGGGGCCGAGCCAAAAACATTCAGTACTTC
CDR3 protein: CASRASGGRAKNIQYF

V gene: TRBV7-8
J gene: TRBJ2-7
clone size: .
D gene: TRBD2
CDR3 length: 19
CDR3 DNA: TGTGCCAGCAGCCGCAATGGGGTAGCGGGAGTTAGGAGCTCCTACGAGCAGTACTTC
CDR3 protein: CASSRNGVAGVRSSYEQYF

V gene: TRBV27
J gene: TRBJ1-2
clone size: .
D gene: TRBD1
CDR3 length: 17
CDR3 DNA: TGTGCCAGCAGTTTATCTCTTGGACAGGGGATCTCGCGGGGCTACACCTTC
CDR3 protein: CASSLSLGQGISRGYTF

V gene: TRBV20-1
J gene: TRBJ1-4
clone size: .
D gene: .
CDR3 length: 15
CDR3 DNA: TGCAGTGCTAGAGATCGAAGATCATCTAATGAAAAACTGTTTTTT
CDR3 protein: CSARDRRSSNEKLFF

V gene: TRBV27
J gene: TRBJ2-1
clone size: once
D gene: .
CDR3 length: 11
CDR3 DNA: TGTGCCACCAGTCGGAGTTCCGAGCAGTTCTTC
CDR3 protein: CATSRSSEQFF

V gene: TRBV30
J gene: TRBJ1-1
clone size: .
D gene: .
CDR3 length: 13
CDR3 DNA: TGTGCCTTTACCGGAGACAGTTACACTGAAGCTTTCTTT
CDR3 protein: CAFTGDSYTEAFF

V gene: TRBV27
J gene: TRBJ2-7
clone size: .
D gene: .
CDR3 length: 14
CDR3 DNA: TGTGCCAGCAATTTAAACAGGGCGGGGTCCGAGCAGTACTTC
CDR3 protein: CASNLNRAGSEQYF

V gene: TRBV7-2
J gene: TRBJ2-5
clone size: .
D gene: TRBD2
CDR3 length: 18
CDR3 DNA: TGTGCCAGCAGCAGGGGGACTAGCGGGAGGCCCCCCCAAGAGACCCAGTACTTC
CDR3 protein: CASSRGTSGRPPQETQYF

V gene: TRBV20-1
J gene: TRBJ2-7
clone size: .
D gene: TRBD1
CDR3 length: 16
CDR3 DNA: TGCAGTGCCCCGAATCCGGGACAGGGTTTCTCCTACGAGCAGTACTTC
CDR3 protein: CSAPNPGQGFSYEQYF

V gene: TRBV10-3
J gene: TRBJ1-6
clone size: .
D gene: TRBD1
CDR3 length: 12
CDR3 DNA: TGTGCCATCGGGACAGGGAATTCACCCCTCCACTTT
CDR3 protein: CAIGTGNSPLHF

V gene: TRBV24-1
J gene: TRBJ2-3
clone size: .
D gene: TRBD2
CDR3 length: 19
CDR3 DNA: TGTGCCACCCCACGAATCAAGACACGAACTAGCGGGAGGGCCATGACGCAGTATTTT
CDR3 protein: CATPRIKTRTSGRAMTQYF

V gene: TRBV11-1
J gene: TRBJ2-1
clone size: once
D gene: TRBD2
CDR3 length: 17
CDR3 DNA: TGTGCCAGCAGCTTAGGGAACCGCGGGAGTTCCTACAATGAGCAGTTCTTC
CDR3 protein: CASSLGNRGSSYNEQFF

V gene: TRBV20-1
J gene: TRBJ2-5
clone size: .
D gene: .
CDR3 length: 13
CDR3 DNA: TGCAGTGCTAGACGAGGGGACCGAGAGACCCAGTACTTC
CDR3 protein: CSARRGDRETQYF

V gene: TRBV3-1
J gene: TRBJ2-1
clone size: .
D gene: TRBD2
CDR3 length: 14
CDR3 DNA: TGTGCCAGCAGCCAAAGGCTAGCGGGATGGCTTCAGTTCTTC
CDR3 protein: CASSQRLAGWLQFF

V gene: TRBV6-5
J gene: TRBJ1-4
clone size: .
D gene: .
CDR3 length: 13
CDR3 DNA: TGTGCCAGCAGCCCCGAGCGGGCTGAAAAACTGTTTTTT
CDR3 protein: CASSPERAEKLFF

V gene: TRBV29-1
J gene: TRBJ2-3
clone size: once
D gene: .
CDR3 length: 15
CDR3 DNA: TGCAGCGTCGAGACAGGCCGCATTAGCACAGATACGCAGTATTTT
CDR3 protein: CSVETGRISTDTQYF

V gene: TRBV29-1
J gene: TRBJ2-5
clone size: once
D gene: TRBD2
CDR3 length: 15
CDR3 DNA: TGCAGCGCAATCCTTTTTCCGGGCGGGGGGGGGACCCAGTACTTC
CDR3 protein: CSAILFPGGGGTQYF

V gene: TRBV7-7
J gene: TRBJ2-7
clone size: .
D gene: TRBD2
CDR3 length: 15
CDR3 DNA: TGTGCTAGCAGCGCGGGACTAGCGGGAGTCTACGAGCAGTACTTC
CDR3 protein: CASSAGLAGVYEQYF

V gene: TRBV6-6
J gene: TRBJ2-4
clone size: .
D gene: .
CDR3 length: 16
CDR3 DNA: TGTGCCAGCACCCCCGAACCTTGGGGCGCCAAAAACATTCAGTACTTC
CDR3 protein: CASTPEPWGAKNIQYF

V gene: TRBV7-9
J gene: TRBJ1-6
clone size: .
D gene: .
CDR3 length: 16
CDR3 DNA: TGTGCCAGCAGCTTCCAGGGAAGCTCCTATAATTCACCCCTCCACTTT
CDR3 protein: CASSFQGSSYNSPLHF

V gene: TRBV18
J gene: TRBJ2-7
clone size: .
D gene: TRBD2
CDR3 length: 14
CDR3 DNA: TGTGCCAGCTCGCCGGGGGGACCCTCCTACGAGCAGTACTTC
CDR3 protein: CASSPGGPSYEQYF

V gene: TRBV12-3/TRBV12-4
J gene: TRBJ2-7
clone size: .
D gene: TRBD2
CDR3 length: 15
CDR3 DNA: TGTGCCAGCAGTTTCGCTAGCGGGGCGGGGTGGGAGCAGTACTTC
CDR3 protein: CASSFASGAGWEQYF

V gene: TRBV12-3/TRBV12-4
J gene: TRBJ2-1
clone size: .
D gene: .
CDR3 length: 15
CDR3 DNA: TGTGCCAGCAGTTTAGTGGGATTGCGGCCCAATGAGCAGTTCTTC
CDR3 protein: CASSLVGLRPNEQFF

V gene: TRBV12-3/TRBV12-4
J gene: TRBJ2-3
clone size: once
D gene: .
CDR3 length: 13
CDR3 DNA: TGTGCCAGCAGTTTGGGGAGCGGAGATACGCAGTATTTT
CDR3 protein: CASSLGSGDTQYF

V gene: TRBV20-1
J gene: TRBJ1-5
clone size: .
D gene: TRBD1
CDR3 length: 16
CDR3 DNA: TGCAGTGCTCGAGACAGGGGGGTTCCCAGCAATCAGCCCCAGCATTTT
CDR3 protein: CSARDRGVPSNQPQHF